A selection of T cell receptor beta chains follows, all from one sample in a study of shared clonotypes between healthy human individuals. Using immunoSEQ multiplex PCR, the repertoire was profiled, and TCRdb retains in-frame clones only, with some absent. This sample has roughly 2,000,000 clones, with roughly 95% found just once. Sequences were obtained from naive CD8+ T cells sorted from blood. These receptors were obtained from a man between 18 and 35 years old in good health. The CDR3 runs from the conserved cysteine through the conserved F or W. The order of the fields is clone size, J gene, V gene, D gene, CDR3 length, CDR3 DNA, CDR3 protein. A D gene is named only where the DNA matches it firmly. Size values are once, few and many counts, or a class for expanded clones, and some rows have none.

- | TRBJ1-2 | TRBV27 | - | 15 | TGTGCCAGCAGTTTATGGGCAGGGGCGCTCTATGGCTACACCTTC | CASSLWAGALYGYTF
- | TRBJ2-2 | TRBV19 | - | 14 | TGTGCCAGTAGTATAGGGACCCTCGGAGGGGAGCTGTTTTTT | CASSIGTLGGELFF
- | TRBJ1-3 | TRBV7-6 | - | 15 | TGTGCCAGCAGCCCAGGGGAGGGGATTGGAAACACCATATATTTT | CASSPGEGIGNTIYF
- | TRBJ2-1 | TRBV7-8 | - | 14 | TGTGCCAGCAGCAGGAGGGACGCCTACAATGAGCAGTTCTTC | CASSRRDAYNEQFF
- | TRBJ1-2 | TRBV7-9 | TRBD1 | 15 | TGTGCCAGCAGCTTAGTAGGGACAGGGCACTATGGCTACACCTTC | CASSLVGTGHYGYTF
once | TRBJ1-5 | TRBV28 | - | 14 | TGTGCCGGATCCCGGGGCCCAAATTATCAGCCCCAGCATTTT | CAGSRGPNYQPQHF
- | TRBJ1-1 | TRBV5-6 | - | 14 | TGTGCCAGCAGCTTGATGGGGGGCCCCGAGGAAGCTTTCTTT | CASSLMGGPEEAFF
- | TRBJ2-1 | TRBV10-2 | - | 15 | TGCGCCAGCAGTGTCGGGCAGCCCCACTACAATGAGCAGTTCTTC | CASSVGQPHYNEQFF
- | TRBJ2-5 | TRBV27 | - | 13 | TGTGCCAGCAGTTTAGCTTCATGGGAGACCCAGTACTTC | CASSLASWETQYF
- | TRBJ2-1 | TRBV2 | TRBD2 | 17 | TGTGCCAGCAGTGACTTATCTAGCGGGGTGTCCTACAATGAGCAGTTCTTC | CASSDLSSGVSYNEQFF
few | TRBJ2-7 | TRBV4-1 | TRBD1 | 15 | TGCGCCAGCAGCCAAGATCCGACAGGGACCTACGAGCAGTACTTC | CASSQDPTGTYEQYF
- | TRBJ1-2 | TRBV14 | TRBD1 | 17 | TGTGCCAGCAGCCAAGATTTCGGACAGGGGTTAGAGTATGGCTACACCTTC | CASSQDFGQGLEYGYTF
once | TRBJ2-2 | TRBV4-1 | TRBD1 | 16 | TGCGCCAGCAGCCAGGGCCGACAGGGGGCGTTCGGGGAGCTGTTTTTT | CASSQGRQGAFGELFF
- | TRBJ1-6 | TRBV7-9 | - | 15 | TGTGCCAGCAGCTCCACGGCAGGGTTGGACTCACCCCTCCACTTT | CASSSTAGLDSPLHF
- | TRBJ2-7 | TRBV2 | TRBD1 | 15 | TGTGCCAGCACTTGGACAGGGACGACCTCCTACGAGCAGTACTTC | CASTWTGTTSYEQYF
- | TRBJ2-3 | TRBV6-1 | - | 15 | TGTGCCAGCAGTGAATCCCTGGGGGTTGCAGATACGCAGTATTTT | CASSESLGVADTQYF
- | TRBJ1-4 | TRBV9 | - | 15 | TGTGCCAGCAGCGTAGAGGGGACCTGGAGTGAAAAACTGTTTTTT | CASSVEGTWSEKLFF
- | TRBJ1-2 | TRBV5-8 | TRBD1 | 19 | TGTGCCAGCAAACCACGCGGCCAGGGGGACAGTTCGTCCAACTATGGCTACACCTTC | CASKPRGQGDSSSNYGYTF
- | TRBJ1-2 | TRBV7-9 | - | 15 | TGTGCCAGCAGCTTAGCGCTCGGAGGGGGATATGGCTACACCTTC | CASSLALGGGYGYTF
- | TRBJ2-7 | TRBV15 | - | 13 | TGTGCCACCAGCAATGACAAAGCCTACGAGCAGTACTTC | CATSNDKAYEQYF
- | TRBJ1-1 | TRBV5-6 | - | 14 | TGTGCCAGCAGCCGGGACACCGAGGACACTGAAGCTTTCTTT | CASSRDTEDTEAFF
- | TRBJ2-3 | TRBV9 | TRBD2 | 16 | TGTGCCAGCAGCGGGGGTTGGGGAGCGGGGTTAGGAACGCAGTATTTT | CASSGGWGAGLGTQYF
- | TRBJ1-5 | TRBV30 | - | 14 | TGTGCCTGGGGGGGGCACTATAGCAATCAGCCCCAGCATTTT | CAWGGHYSNQPQHF
- | TRBJ2-3 | TRBV28 | TRBD1 | 16 | TGTGCCAGCAGTTTAACAGGGACAGGGGCAGGGGATACGCAGTATTTT | CASSLTGTGAGDTQYF
- | TRBJ1-1 | TRBV7-9 | - | 12 | TGTGCCGGGGAGGGGCCGAACACTGAAGCTTTCTTT | CAGEGPNTEAFF
- | TRBJ2-7 | TRBV6-5 | - | 14 | TGTGCCAGCAGTTATGGGGGTGGTTCCTACGAGCAGTACTTC | CASSYGGGSYEQYF
once | TRBJ1-2 | TRBV6-1 | TRBD1 | 17 | TGTGCCAGCAGTGAAGATCAGGGGGCAGAAACCTTCTATGGCTACACCTTC | CASSEDQGAETFYGYTF
- | TRBJ1-1 | TRBV9 | - | 16 | TGTGCCAGCAGCCCACCACCGGGGGCGGGAGACACTGAAGCTTTCTTT | CASSPPPGAGDTEAFF
- | TRBJ2-1 | TRBV13 | TRBD2 | 14 | TGTGCCAGCAGCTCCGGACTAGAAGGGACCGAGCAGTTCTTC | CASSSGLEGTEQFF
- | TRBJ2-5 | TRBV2 | - | 13 | TGTGCCAGCAGCGGGACGCTTCAGGGGACCCAGTACTTC | CASSGTLQGTQYF
- | TRBJ2-3 | TRBV6-5 | - | 15 | TGTGCCAGCAGTTACTCGGCTAGTGCTGCGGATACGCAGTATTTT | CASSYSASAADTQYF
- | TRBJ2-2 | TRBV9 | TRBD2 | 17 | TGTGCCAGCAGCGGACAGGGACTAGCGGGAGCGCCCGGGGAGCTGTTTTTT | CASSGQGLAGAPGELFF
few | TRBJ1-1 | TRBV6-6 | - | 12 | TGTGCCAGCAGTTACTCGGCACAGGGAGTTCGGTTT | CASSYSAQGVRF
- | TRBJ2-2 | TRBV5-6 | TRBD2 | 19 | TGTGCCAGCAGCTTGGGATACCCAGCGGGGGACGCGAACACCGGGGAGCTGTTTTTT | CASSLGYPAGDANTGELFF
- | TRBJ2-2 | TRBV6-5 | - | 13 | TGTGCCAGCTTGCCCACGAACACCGGGGAGCTGTTTTTT | CASLPTNTGELFF
- | TRBJ1-1 | TRBV2 | TRBD1 | 16 | TGTGCCAGCCTTCGACCGGGACAGGGGATGAACACTGAAGCTTTCTTT | CASLRPGQGMNTEAFF
- | TRBJ2-7 | TRBV9 | TRBD1 | 16 | TGTGCCAGCAGCGTAGGTTGGACAGGGGGGTTGGACGAGCAGTACTTC | CASSVGWTGGLDEQYF
- | TRBJ1-1 | TRBV9 | TRBD1 | 16 | TGTGCCAGCGGACATCGAAGGACAGGGGCCCCCACTGAAGCTTTCTTT | CASGHRRTGAPTEAFF
- | TRBJ2-7 | TRBV27 | TRBD1 | 13 | TGTGCCAGCAGTAGGACAGGGTCCTACGAGCAGTACTTC | CASSRTGSYEQYF
- | TRBJ1-1 | TRBV11-2 | - | 13 | TGTGCCAGCAGCTTATCGGGCTCCGAAGAAGCTTTCTTT | CASSLSGSEEAFF
- | TRBJ2-2 | TRBV4-3 | TRBD2 | 16 | TGCGCCAGCAGCTACGGACTAGCGGGAATAGCCGGGGAGCTGTTTTTT | CASSYGLAGIAGELFF
- | TRBJ2-1 | TRBV7-9 | - | 16 | TGTGCCAGCAGCTTAGGTGGTTCTCGGGGCTACAATGAGCAGTTCTTC | CASSLGGSRGYNEQFF
- | TRBJ2-5 | TRBV7-2 | - | 14 | TGTGCCAGCAGCTTAGAGTGGAACCAAGAGACCCAGTACTTC | CASSLEWNQETQYF
- | TRBJ1-4 | TRBV27 | TRBD1 | 16 | TGTGCCAGCAGTTTATCCCCCGGGACAGGGGTTGAAAAACTGTTTTTT | CASSLSPGTGVEKLFF
- | TRBJ2-5 | TRBV5-4 | - | 13 | TGTGCCAGCAGCTCCGACTATCAAGAGACCCAGTACTTC | CASSSDYQETQYF
- | TRBJ2-7 | TRBV7-9 | TRBD2 | 17 | TGTGCCAGCAGCCCCTCGAGGGGAACACTAGCGTCCTTCGAGCAGTACTTC | CASSPSRGTLASFEQYF
once | TRBJ2-3 | TRBV9 | TRBD2 | 15 | TGTGCCAGCAGCGTAAGCGGGGCCCACACAGATACGCAGTATTTT | CASSVSGAHTDTQYF
- | TRBJ1-2 | TRBV6-5 | - | 15 | TGTGCCAGCAACCCGACTGGGCCCTCTTTCTATGGCTACACCTTC | CASNPTGPSFYGYTF
- | TRBJ1-2 | TRBV11-2 | - | 13 | TGTGCCAGCAGCTTAAGCCATAACTATGGCTACACCTTC | CASSLSHNYGYTF
- | TRBJ2-5 | TRBV6-5 | - | 13 | TGTGCCAGCAGCCCCCTTGTCCAAGAGACCCAGTACTTC | CASSPLVQETQYF
- | TRBJ1-2 | TRBV19 | - | 13 | TGTGCCAGTAGTCCCGGACAGAACTATGGCTACACCTTC | CASSPGQNYGYTF
- | TRBJ2-3 | TRBV11-2 | TRBD2 | 16 | TGTGCCAGCAGTATGACCGGGACTAGCGGGGAAGATACGCAGTATTTT | CASSMTGTSGEDTQYF